This T cell receptor (beta chain) was obtained from a study of cytomegalovirus exposure and HLA in healthy donors. The PCR had 60 Vbeta and 13 Jbeta primers. Method: immunoSEQ multiplex PCR; TCRdb's copy keeps in-frame clones and lacks some. The sample lists approximately 140,000 clones; around 76% were seen once. This clone was detected once. What was sequenced was PBMCs. The sequence was collected from a woman aged 45-59 years in good health and CMV-seronegative.

CDR3 loop: CSVGDPSKGQAAAYGYTF. The CDR3, as DNA: TGCAGCGTTGGGGACCCCTCAAAGGGACAGGCAGCGGCCTATGGCTACACCTTC. The chain employs TRBV29-1 and TRBJ1-2, with 8 bases lining up with TRBD1. J was trimmed by 4 bases and V by 4 bases; bases with no gene match: 20. Germline lookup yields CDR1 SQVTM and CDR2 ANQGSEA. CDR3 length equals 18 residues.